Shown below are 9 T cell receptor beta chains from a single sample sequenced in a study of siplizumab effects on memory and regulatory T cells. Using immunoSEQ multiplex PCR, the repertoire was profiled, and TCRdb retains in-frame clones only, with some absent. The profile shows about 100,000 clones, about 93% of them singletons. Sequencing used non-Treg CD4+ T cells sorted from blood. Receptors originate from a human donor in good health.

The chain is built from TRBV30 and TRBJ2-2; tentative D call: TRBD2 (7 bases). Per the germline V gene, CDR1 is GTSNPN and CDR2 is SVGIG (reference sequence). Trimming stripped 2 bases from V and 6 bases from J, with 16 bases between. The CDR3 spans 15 residues. CDR3 nucleotides: TGTGCCTGGAGTTTCGCGGGGGCTGTTGCCGGGGAGCTGTTTTTT. Translated, it gives CAWSFAGAVAGELFF.

The J gene is TRBJ1-3, the V gene TRBV30; weak D call: TRBD1 (5 bases). V lost 3 bases to trimming and J lost 10 bases, with 10 bases between them. The V gene's germline CDR1 is GTSNPN and CDR2 SVGIG (reference sequence). The CDR3 has 11 amino acids. In DNA form, the CDR3 reads TGTGCCTGGAGCCCCAGGGTTACCATATATTTT. Its translation is CAWSPRVTIYF.

As concerns this clone: Within the sample, other DNA sequences also encode this same CDR3. This chain joins TRBV4-1 and TRBJ2-6, with 7 nucleotides matching TRBD2. The V gene end was trimmed by 4 bases and the J gene end by 1 base; junction bases not matched to a gene: 13. The CDR3 contains 19 residues. Looked up from germline, CDR1 is MGHRA and CDR2 is YSYEKL. The CDR3 nucleotides are TGCGCCAGCAGCCCCATAGGGCTAGCGGAGGTGTCTGGGGCCAACGTCCTGACTTTC. It is translated as CASSPIGLAEVSGANVLTF.

The V call is TRBV12-5, the J call TRBJ2-7, with a tentative D call TRBD2 (5 bases). Trimming stripped 4 bases from V and 2 bases from J, with 12 bases between. Germline CDR1 LGHNT, CDR2 FRNRAP. The CDR3 loop spans 14 amino acids. The CDR3 DNA reads as TGTGCTAGTGGTTCCGGGGTCGCTCCCTACGAGCAGTACTTC. It yields the protein CASGSGVAPYEQYF.

This chain links TRBV7-9 with TRBJ2-7; possible D gene TRBD2, 6 bases. The CDR3 extends over 15 amino acids. Germline assignment: CDR1 SEHNR and CDR2 FQNEAQ (reference sequence). Trimming shortened V by 0 bases and J by 3 bases, and 12 bases separated the two germline ends. In DNA, the CDR3 is TGTGCCAGCAGCTTAGCGCGGGGAGTGGTCTACGAGCAGTACTTC. Amino acid sequence: CASSLARGVVYEQYF.

This clone has more than one count but fewer than ten. This same CDR3 is encoded by further DNA sequences in the sample. The J gene is TRBJ2-7, the V gene TRBV7-9; D not certain. V was cut by 3 bases and J by 4 bases, with 4 bases left in between. The CDR3 runs to 11 residues. Germline V gene data show CDR1 as SEHNR and CDR2 as FQNEAQ (reference sequence). In DNA form, the CDR3 reads TGTGCCAGCAGCTTGTCTTACGAGCAGTACTTC. This gives the protein CASSLSYEQYF.

This clone was counted only a few times. The J gene is TRBJ1-1, the V gene TRBV7-9; TRBD1 aligns across 7 bases. CDR1 is SEHNR, CDR2 FQNEAQ, per germline (reference sequence). The CDR3 loop spans 13 amino acids. With V trimmed by 2 bases and J by 11 bases, 8 bases remained unmatched. The CDR3 nucleotides read TGTGCCAGCAGCTTAAGTCCGACAGGGCGGGCTTTCTTT. Translation gives CASSLSPTGRAFF.

The chain employs TRBV28 and TRBJ1-2; D call uncertain. Trimming took 2 bases from V and 6 from J, leaving 10 bases between them. The CDR3 consists of 13 residues. CDR1 and CDR2 (germline): MDHEN, SYDVKM. CDR3 nucleotide sequence: TGTGCCAGCAGTTTAGGGTCGGTAGATGGCTACACCTTC. Protein sequence: CASSLGSVDGYTF.

The chain couples TRBV5-1 to TRBJ1-2; no firm D call. Germline CDR1 SGHRS, CDR2 YFSETQ. The CDR3 runs to 13 residues. V was trimmed by 4 bases and J by 5 bases, leaving 12 bases between them. Written as DNA, the CDR3 is TGCGCCAGCAGCCCCGAGGGTTCGTATGGCTACACCTTC. Translated, it gives CASSPEGSYGYTF.